This T cell receptor beta chain originates from a study of blood T cell repertoires in COVID-19. For the study at large: Acute and convalescent COVID-19 specimens originated in the United States, Italy and Spain.

Clones were read by immunoSEQ multiplex PCR, and TCRdb kept only the in-frame ones, dropping some. The sample includes roughly 150,000 clones, approximately 80% of them seen just once. Symptom resolution, clearance, or two negative PCRs marked the recovered donors of Cohort 3. This clone turned up a few times. Unmatched junction bases numbered 6, after V lost 7 bases and J lost 6 bases. Germline-derived CDR1 and CDR2 are LNHDA and SQIVND (reference sequence). The CDR3 is made up of 13 amino acids. The sequenced material came from PBMCs or T cells enriched from blood (not recorded which). The chain employs TRBV19 and TRBJ1-5, with 7 bases identical to TRBD1. The TCR originated in a middle-aged man who had recovered from COVID-19. The CDR3 sequence: CASNRGVVQPQHF. The CDR3 region has the DNA TGTGCCAGTAACAGGGGTGTGGTTCAGCCCCAGCATTTT.